The T cell receptor (beta chain) under discussion was sequenced for a study of regulatory T cells in long-lasting Graves disease. Study context: Positive TSH receptor antibodies alongside over 5 years of antithyroid drugs were what marked Graves' disease as persistent. Findings and limits, study-wide: Few sampled subjects may have lowered accuracy.

Both iRepertoire HTBI primers and Arm-PCR of CDR3 regions were used to build the TCR beta libraries. TCRdb re-called the multiplex PCR reads through MiXCR, storing one row per CDR3 protein. The sample contains 450,000 or so distinct CDR3 sequences, about 20% of which appear only once. This clonotype was recorded at least ten times. Its target is not known. The CDR3 is made up of 14 amino acids. With 6 bases removed from V and 2 bases from J, the gap between germline ends came to 13 bases. CDR1 and CDR2 from the germline V gene are SNHLY and FYNNEI. Described time point: persistent/refractory GD, antithyroid drugs over 5 years with positive TRAb. Generation of the TCR library employed RNA extracted from PBMCs.

This receptor was taken from a female donor with Graves disease. The J gene is TRBJ2-5, the V gene TRBV2; weak D call: TRBD2 (5 bases). The sequencing here drew on peripheral blood mononuclear cells (PBMCs), taken when the disease was refractory, from a patient treated with antithyroid drugs. CDR3 protein: CASSQEDLQETQYF. Here the CDR3 DNA reads TGTGCCAGCAGCCAGGAGGACTTACAAGAGACCCAGTACTTC.